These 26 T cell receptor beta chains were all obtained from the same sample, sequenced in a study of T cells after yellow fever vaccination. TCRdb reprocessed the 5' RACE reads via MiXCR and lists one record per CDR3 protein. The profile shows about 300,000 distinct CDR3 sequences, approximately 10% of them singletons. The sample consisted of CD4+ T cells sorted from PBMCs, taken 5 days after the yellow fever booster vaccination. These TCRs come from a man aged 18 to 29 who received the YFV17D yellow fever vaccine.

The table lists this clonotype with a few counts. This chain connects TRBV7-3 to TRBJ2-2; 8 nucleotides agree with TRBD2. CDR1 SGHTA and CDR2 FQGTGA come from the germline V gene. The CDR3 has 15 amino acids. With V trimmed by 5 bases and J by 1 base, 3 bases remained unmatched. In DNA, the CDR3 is TGTGCCAGCAGCCGGGGGGGGGAGAACACCGGGGAGCTGTTTTTT. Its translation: CASSRGGENTGELFF.

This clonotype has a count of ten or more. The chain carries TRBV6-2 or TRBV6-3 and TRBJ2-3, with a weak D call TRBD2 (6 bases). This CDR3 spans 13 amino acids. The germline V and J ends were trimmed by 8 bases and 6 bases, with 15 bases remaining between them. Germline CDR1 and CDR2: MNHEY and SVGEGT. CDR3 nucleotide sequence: TGTGCCAGCCGGGCCACTGGGAGGGATACGCAGTATTTT. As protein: CASRATGRDTQYF.

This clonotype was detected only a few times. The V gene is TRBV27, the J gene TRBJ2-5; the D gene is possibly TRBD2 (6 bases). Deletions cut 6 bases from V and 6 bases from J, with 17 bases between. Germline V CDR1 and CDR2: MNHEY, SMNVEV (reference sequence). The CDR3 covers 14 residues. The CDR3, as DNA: TGTGCCAGCAGATATCTCGGGGACTCGCAGACCCAGTACTTC. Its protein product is CASRYLGDSQTQYF.

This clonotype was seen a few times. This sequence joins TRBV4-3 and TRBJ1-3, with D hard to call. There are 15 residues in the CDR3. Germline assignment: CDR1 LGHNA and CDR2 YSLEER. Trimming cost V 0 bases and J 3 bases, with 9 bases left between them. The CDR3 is CASSQDSWGGNTIYF. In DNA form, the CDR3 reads TGCGCCAGCAGCCAAGATTCTTGGGGTGGAAACACCATATATTTT.

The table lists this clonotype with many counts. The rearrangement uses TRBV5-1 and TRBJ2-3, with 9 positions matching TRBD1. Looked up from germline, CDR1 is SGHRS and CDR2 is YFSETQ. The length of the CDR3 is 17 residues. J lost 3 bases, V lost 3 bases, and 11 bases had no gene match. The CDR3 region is CASSSRTGGGGTDTQYF. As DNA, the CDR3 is TGCGCCAGCAGCTCTCGCACAGGGGGCGGTGGTACAGATACGCAGTATTTT. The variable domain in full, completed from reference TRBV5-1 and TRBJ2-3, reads KAGVTQTPRYLIKTRGQQVTLSCSPISGHRSVSWYQQTPGQGLQFLFEYFSETQRNKGNFPGRFSGRQFSNSRSEMNVSTLELGDSALYLCASSSRTGGGGTDTQYFGPGTRLTVL.

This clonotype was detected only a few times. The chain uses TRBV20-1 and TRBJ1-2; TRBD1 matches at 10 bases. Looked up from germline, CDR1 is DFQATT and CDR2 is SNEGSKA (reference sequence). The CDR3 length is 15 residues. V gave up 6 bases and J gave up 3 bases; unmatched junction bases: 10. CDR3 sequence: CSANDPTGGDYGYTF. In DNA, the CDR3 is TGCAGTGCCAATGACCCGACAGGGGGCGACTATGGCTACACCTTC.

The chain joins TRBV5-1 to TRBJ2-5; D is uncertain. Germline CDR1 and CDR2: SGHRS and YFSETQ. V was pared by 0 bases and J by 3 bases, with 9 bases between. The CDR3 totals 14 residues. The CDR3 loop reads CASSLVGGKETQYF. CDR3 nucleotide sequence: TGCGCCAGCAGCTTGGTAGGTGGGAAAGAGACCCAGTACTTC. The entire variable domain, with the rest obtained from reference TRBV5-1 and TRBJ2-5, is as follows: KAGVTQTPRYLIKTRGQQVTLSCSPISGHRSVSWYQQTPGQGLQFLFEYFSETQRNKGNFPGRFSGRQFSNSRSEMNVSTLELGDSALYLCASSLVGGKETQYFGPGTRLLVL.

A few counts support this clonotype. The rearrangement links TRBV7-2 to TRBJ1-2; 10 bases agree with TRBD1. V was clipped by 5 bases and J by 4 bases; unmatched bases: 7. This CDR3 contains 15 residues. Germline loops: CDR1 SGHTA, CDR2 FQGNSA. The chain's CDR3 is CASSLRRDRGYGYTF. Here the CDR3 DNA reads TGTGCCAGCAGCCTACGCCGGGACAGGGGCTATGGCTACACCTTC.

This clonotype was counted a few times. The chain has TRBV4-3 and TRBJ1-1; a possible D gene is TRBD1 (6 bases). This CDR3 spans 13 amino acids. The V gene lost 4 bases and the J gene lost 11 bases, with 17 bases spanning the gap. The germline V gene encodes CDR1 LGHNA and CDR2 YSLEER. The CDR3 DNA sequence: TGCGCCAGCAGCCTGGCCGGGGGGCTTAGGGCTTTCTTT. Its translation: CASSLAGGLRAFF.

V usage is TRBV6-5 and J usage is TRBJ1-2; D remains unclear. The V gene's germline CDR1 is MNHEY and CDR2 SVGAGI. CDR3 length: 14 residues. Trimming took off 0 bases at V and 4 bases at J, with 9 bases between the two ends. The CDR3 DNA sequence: TGTGCCAGCAGTTACTCGAGGGTGGGCTATGGCTACACCTTC. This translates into CASSYSRVGYGYTF.

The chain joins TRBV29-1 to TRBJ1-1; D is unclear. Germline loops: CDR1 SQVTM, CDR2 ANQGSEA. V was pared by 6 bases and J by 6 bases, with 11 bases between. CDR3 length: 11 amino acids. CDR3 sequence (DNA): TGCAGCGTCCGCCGGCCGCCTGAAGCTTTCTTT. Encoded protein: CSVRRPPEAFF.

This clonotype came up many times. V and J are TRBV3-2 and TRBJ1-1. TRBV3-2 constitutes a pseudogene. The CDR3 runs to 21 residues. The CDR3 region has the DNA TGTGCCAGCAGCCTCCCAAAGGGCGGCGTAAGGGCCAAGTTGGGGAACACTGAAGCTTTCTTT. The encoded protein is CASSLPKGGVRAKLGNTEAFF.

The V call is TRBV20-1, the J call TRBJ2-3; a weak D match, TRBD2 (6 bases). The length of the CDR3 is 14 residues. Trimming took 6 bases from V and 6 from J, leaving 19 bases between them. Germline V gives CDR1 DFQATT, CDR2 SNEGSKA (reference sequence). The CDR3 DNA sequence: TGCAGTGCCGAGATGGCGGGGCTATGGGATACGCAGTATTTT. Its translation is CSAEMAGLWDTQYF.

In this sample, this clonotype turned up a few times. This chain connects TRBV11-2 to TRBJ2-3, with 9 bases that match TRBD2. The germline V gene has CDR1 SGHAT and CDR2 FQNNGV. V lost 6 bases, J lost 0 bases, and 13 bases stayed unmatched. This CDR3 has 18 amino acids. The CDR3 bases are TGTGCCAGCAGGGATGTAATTTTAGCGGGGGCTAGCACAGATACGCAGTATTTT. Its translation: CASRDVILAGASTDTQYF.

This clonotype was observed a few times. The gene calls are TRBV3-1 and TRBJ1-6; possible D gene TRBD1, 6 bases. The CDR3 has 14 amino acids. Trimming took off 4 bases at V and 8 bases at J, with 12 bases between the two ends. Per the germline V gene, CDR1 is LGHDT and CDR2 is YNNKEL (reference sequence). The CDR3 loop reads CASSLRTAYSPLHF. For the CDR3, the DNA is TGTGCCAGCAGCCTGCGGACAGCATATTCACCCCTCCACTTT.

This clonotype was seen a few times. The CDR3 here is CSVGEGGDYNSPLHF. The DNA of the CDR3 is TGCAGCGTTGGGGAAGGCGGGGACTATAATTCACCCCTCCACTTT. This rearrangement joins TRBV29-1 to TRBJ1-6; unclear D gene. The length of the CDR3 is 15 residues. Germline V gene lookup returns CDR1 SQVTM and CDR2 ANQGSEA. V lost 4 bases and J lost 3, with 13 bases in between.

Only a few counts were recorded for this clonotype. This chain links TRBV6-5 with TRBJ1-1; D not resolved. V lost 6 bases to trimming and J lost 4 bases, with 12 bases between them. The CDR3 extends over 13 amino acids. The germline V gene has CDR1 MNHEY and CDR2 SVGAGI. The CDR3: CASSRFRVTEAFF. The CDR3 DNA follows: TGTGCCAGCAGCCGGTTTAGGGTCACTGAAGCTTTCTTT.

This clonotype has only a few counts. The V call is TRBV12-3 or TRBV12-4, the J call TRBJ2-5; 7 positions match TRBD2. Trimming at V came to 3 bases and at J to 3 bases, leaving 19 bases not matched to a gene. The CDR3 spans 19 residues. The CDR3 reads CASSLGLADRRGFKETQYF. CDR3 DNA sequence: TGTGCCAGCAGTTTGGGGCTAGCGGACCGGAGGGGATTCAAAGAGACCCAGTACTTC.

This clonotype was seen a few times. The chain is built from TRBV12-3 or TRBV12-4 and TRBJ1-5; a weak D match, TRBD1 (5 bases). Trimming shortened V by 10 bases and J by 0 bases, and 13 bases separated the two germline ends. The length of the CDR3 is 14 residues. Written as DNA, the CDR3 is TGTGCCACCACGACAGTAAATAGCAATCAGCCCCAGCATTTT. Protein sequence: CATTTVNSNQPQHF.

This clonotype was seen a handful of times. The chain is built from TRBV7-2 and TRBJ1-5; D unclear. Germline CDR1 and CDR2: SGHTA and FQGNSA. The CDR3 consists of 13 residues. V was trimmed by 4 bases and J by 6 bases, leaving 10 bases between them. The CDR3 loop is CASSSTPGQPQHF. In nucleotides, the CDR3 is TGTGCCAGCAGCTCAACTCCAGGTCAGCCCCAGCATTTT.

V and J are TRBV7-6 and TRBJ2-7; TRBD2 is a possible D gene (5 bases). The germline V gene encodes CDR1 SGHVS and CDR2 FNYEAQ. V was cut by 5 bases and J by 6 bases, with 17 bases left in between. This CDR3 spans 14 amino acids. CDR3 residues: CASSVPARGPEQYF. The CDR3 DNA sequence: TGTGCCAGCAGCGTACCCGCTCGAGGGCCCGAGCAGTACTTC.

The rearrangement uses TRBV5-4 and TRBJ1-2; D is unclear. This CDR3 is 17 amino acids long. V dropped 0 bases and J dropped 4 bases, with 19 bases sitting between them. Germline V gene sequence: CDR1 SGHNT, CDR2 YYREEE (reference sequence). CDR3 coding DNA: TGTGCCAGCAGCTTGGCTCGGGGTCTGGGAATCGGCTATGGCTACACCTTC. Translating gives CASSLARGLGIGYGYTF.

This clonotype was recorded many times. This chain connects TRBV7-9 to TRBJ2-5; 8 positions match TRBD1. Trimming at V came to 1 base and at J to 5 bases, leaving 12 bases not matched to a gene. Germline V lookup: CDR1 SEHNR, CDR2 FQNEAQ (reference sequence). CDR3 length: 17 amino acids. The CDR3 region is CASSLEAGGVWRETQYF. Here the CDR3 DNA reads TGTGCCAGCAGCTTAGAGGCAGGGGGCGTTTGGAGGGAGACCCAGTACTTC.

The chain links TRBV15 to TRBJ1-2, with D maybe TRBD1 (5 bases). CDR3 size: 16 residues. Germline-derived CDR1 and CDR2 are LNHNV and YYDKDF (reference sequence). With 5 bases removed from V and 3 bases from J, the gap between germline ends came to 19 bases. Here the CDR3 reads CATSEGRRLYDYGYTF. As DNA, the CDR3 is TGTGCCACCAGCGAGGGGCGTCGGCTCTATGACTATGGCTACACCTTC. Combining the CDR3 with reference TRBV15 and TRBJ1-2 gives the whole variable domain DAMVIQNPRYQVTQFGKPVTLSCSQTLNHNVMYWYQQKSSQAPKLLFHYYDKDFNNEADTPDNFQSRRPNTSFCFLDIRSPGLGDTAMYLCATSEGRRLYDYGYTFGSGTRLTVV.

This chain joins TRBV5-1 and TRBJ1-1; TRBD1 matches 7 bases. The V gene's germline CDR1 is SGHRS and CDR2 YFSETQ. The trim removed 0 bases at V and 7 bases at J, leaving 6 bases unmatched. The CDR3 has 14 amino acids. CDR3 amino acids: CASSLGPGGIEAFF. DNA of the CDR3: TGCGCCAGCAGCTTGGGGCCAGGGGGAATTGAAGCTTTCTTT.

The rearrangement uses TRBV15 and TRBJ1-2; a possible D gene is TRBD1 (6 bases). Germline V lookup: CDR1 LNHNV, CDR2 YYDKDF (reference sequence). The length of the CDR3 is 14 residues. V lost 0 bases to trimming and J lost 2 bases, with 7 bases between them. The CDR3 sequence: CATSRERGNYGYTF. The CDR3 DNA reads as TGTGCCACCAGCAGAGAAAGGGGGAACTATGGCTACACCTTC.